The rows below give T cell receptor beta chains drawn from one sample of a study of identical twins. MiXCR, applied by TCRdb to the 5' RACE reads, yields one record per CDR3 protein. There are hundreds of thousands of distinct CDR3 sequences in the sample; 21% occur only once, and 4% to 4.5% lies in the top ten. This same sample was also taken into another study, of T cells expressing NK-cell markers.

Sequenced material: PBMCs. The receptors were sampled from a woman aged 18-30 years in good health. The CDR3 runs from the conserved cysteine through the conserved F or W. The order of the fields is V gene, J gene, clone size, D gene, CDR3 DNA, CDR3 protein. D genes are given only for firm matches. Clone size appears in some rows only: once, few, many, or a class for an expanded clone.

TRBV6-2/TRBV6-3	TRBJ2-1	NA	TRBD2	TGTGCCAGCAGTCACGGGACTAGCGGATCCATGTCCAATGAGCAGTTCTTC	CASSHGTSGSMSNEQFF
TRBV20-1	TRBJ2-5	NA	NA	TGCAGTGCTAGTATTGTGGGGATGGAGACCCAGTACTTC	CSASIVGMETQYF
TRBV4-1	TRBJ2-1	few	TRBD2	TGCGCCAGCAGCCCCTGGACTAGAAGCAATGAGCAGTTCTTC	CASSPWTRSNEQFF
TRBV5-1	TRBJ2-5	NA	TRBD2	TGCGCCAGCCGGACTAGCGGGAAAGAGACCCAGTACTTC	CASRTSGKETQYF
TRBV20-1	TRBJ1-1	NA	TRBD1	TGCAGTGCCAGGGGGGCAGGTGAAGCTTTCTTT	CSARGAGEAFF
TRBV12-3/TRBV12-4	TRBJ2-3	NA	TRBD2	TGTGCCAGCAGTGCGACTAGCGGGAGTTCAGATACGCAGTATTTT	CASSATSGSSDTQYF
TRBV20-1	TRBJ1-1	few	NA	TGCAGTGCTAGTCGATGGGGGGTGGGGAGCACTGAAGCTTTCTTT	CSASRWGVGSTEAFF
TRBV6-5	TRBJ2-1	NA	NA	TGTGCCAGCAGTTACTCGATCCCTGGACCCAATGAGCAGTTCTTC	CASSYSIPGPNEQFF
TRBV20-1	TRBJ2-2	NA	NA	TGCAGTGCTTACTACACCGGGGAGCTGTTTTTT	CSAYYTGELFF
TRBV29-1	TRBJ1-2	many	NA	TGCAGCGGGGTGGAGGGCTATGGCTACACCTTC	CSGVEGYGYTF